Included here is one T cell receptor (beta chain) sequence, with context. What it binds is not known. The sample belongs to a study of cytomegalovirus exposure and HLA in healthy donors. Study observations and caveats: Reports state that TCR beta sequences accurately predicted most subjects' HLA-A and HLA-B alleles. Analyzed later, association rates of TCRs varied across HLA loci, with DRB1 most and HLA-C fewest.

The CDR3 spans 14 residues. The germline CDR1 and CDR2 sequences are MNHEY and SVGAGI. V was shortened by 7 bases and J by 2 bases, with 11 bases between the two germline ends. Each donor was nominally healthy when sampled (though unrecorded immune exposures were likely). In the PCR, 60 Vbeta and 13 Jbeta primers were used. The table came from immunoSEQ multiplex PCR; TCRdb's copy has only in-frame clones and leaves some out. The sample records about 160,000 clones, 60% to 85% being singletons. The sequence was obtained from a woman in her twenties or thirties in good health and CMV-seronegative. The chain uses TRBV6-5 and TRBJ1-4, with a tentative D call TRBD1 (5 bases). The sequenced material came from PBMCs. The CDR3 loop reads CASTYDSTNEKLFF. CDR3 sequence (DNA): TGTGCCAGCACCTACGACAGCACTAATGAAAAACTGTTTTTT.